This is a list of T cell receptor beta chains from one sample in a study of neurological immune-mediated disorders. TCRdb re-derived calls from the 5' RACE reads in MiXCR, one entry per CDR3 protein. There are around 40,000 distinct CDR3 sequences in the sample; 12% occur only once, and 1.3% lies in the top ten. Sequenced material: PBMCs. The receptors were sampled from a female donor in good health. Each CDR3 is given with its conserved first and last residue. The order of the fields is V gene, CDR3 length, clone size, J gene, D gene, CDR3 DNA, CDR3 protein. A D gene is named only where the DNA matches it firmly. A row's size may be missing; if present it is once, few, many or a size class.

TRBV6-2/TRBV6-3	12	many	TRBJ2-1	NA	TGTGCCAGCTGTAGCTCCTACAATGAGCAGTTCTTC	CASCSSYNEQFF
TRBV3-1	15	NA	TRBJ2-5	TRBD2	TGTGCCAGCAGCCAAGTAAGAGCGGGAGGAGAGACCCAGTACTTC	CASSQVRAGGETQYF
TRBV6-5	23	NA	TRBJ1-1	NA	NA	CASRTGLLSTDTQYFGPGTEAFF
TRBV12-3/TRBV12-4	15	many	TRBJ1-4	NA	TGTGCCAGCAGTTTACTGGGGACTCCCAATGAAAAACTGTTTTTT	CASSLLGTPNEKLFF
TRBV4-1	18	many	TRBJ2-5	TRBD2	TGCGCCAGCAGCTCTCCGGAACGGGAGGGCCGTAGATTAGCGACCCAGTACTTC	CASSSPEREGRRLATQYF
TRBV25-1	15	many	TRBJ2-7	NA	TGTGCCAGCAGTGAATTGCAGGATCCATCCTACGAGCAGTACTTC	CASSELQDPSYEQYF
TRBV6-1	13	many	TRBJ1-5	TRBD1	TGTGCCAGCGGTCGGACAGGAGATCAGCCCCAGCATTTT	CASGRTGDQPQHF
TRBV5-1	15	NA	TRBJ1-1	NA	TGCGCCAGCAGCTTGCGGACAGAGAGAGGTACTGAAGCTTTCTTT	CASSLRTERGTEAFF
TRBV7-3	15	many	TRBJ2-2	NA	TGTGCCAGCAGCTTACTGGGTAGAGGCACCGGGGAGCTGTTTTTT	CASSLLGRGTGELFF
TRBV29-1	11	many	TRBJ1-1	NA	TGCAGCGCCAATGGAGACGGTGAAGCTTTCTTT	CSANGDGEAFF
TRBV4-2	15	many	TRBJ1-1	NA	TGTGCCAGCAGCCAAGAACCAAACTCGAACACTGAAGCTTTCTTT	CASSQEPNSNTEAFF
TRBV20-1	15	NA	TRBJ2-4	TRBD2	TGCAGTGCTAGAGAGCGGGAGCTAGCCAAAAACATTCAGTACTTC	CSARERELAKNIQYF
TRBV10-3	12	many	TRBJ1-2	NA	TGTGCCATCACCCCCGGGGCTCGTGGCTACACCTTC	CAITPGARGYTF
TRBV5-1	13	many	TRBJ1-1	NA	TGCGCCAGCAGCCTGATCTTAGACACTGAAGCTTTCTTT	CASSLILDTEAFF